Sequencing of this TCR beta chain was carried out in a study of blood T cell repertoires in COVID-19. Across the whole study: The United States, Italy and Spain were the sources of the acute and convalescent COVID-19 samples.

Participants, about 18 to 100 years old, spanned about 26 US areas. Participants' reported clinical history set cohort assignment. The recovered donors of Cohort 3 showed two negative PCRs, clearance, or symptom resolution. V lost 3 bases and J 5 bases, leaving 22 bases between the germline ends. Germline loops: CDR1 SGHNT, CDR2 YENEEA. This CDR3 comprises 18 residues. Profiled with immunoSEQ multiplex PCR; TCRdb holds only in-frame clones, not every one. The table lists around 480,000 clones, approximately 86% of them singletons. The sequenced sample consisted of PBMCs or T cells enriched from blood (not recorded which). The chain links TRBV11-3 to TRBJ2-2; D might be TRBD2 (6 bases). The TCR was taken from a woman aged 18 to 35 who had recovered from COVID-19. CDR3 bases: TGTGCCAGCAGCTTGTTTGGTCCCAGGGAGGACGAAACCGGGGAGCTGTTTTTT. Protein product: CASSLFGPREDETGELFF.